What follows are 27 T cell receptor beta chains derived from one specimen sequenced in a study of T cell changes during pregnancy in multiple sclerosis. Data came from immunoSEQ multiplex PCR; TCRdb stores just in-frame clones and leaves some out. There are just under 95,000 clones in the sample; around 94% occur only once, and about 2.4% lies in the top ten. The sample was peripheral blood, taken in the first trimester of pregnancy. These receptors came from a female donor with multiple sclerosis, enrolled in a pregnancy study.

This sequence joins TRBV6-5 and TRBJ1-1, with 7 bases identical to TRBD1. With 6 bases clipped from V and 4 bases from J, the junction kept 2 bases outside the gene matches. The germline CDR1 and CDR2 sequences are MNHEY and SVGAGI. The CDR3 has 12 amino acids. The DNA of the CDR3 is TGTGCCAGCAGGAGGGGGCTCACTGAAGCTTTCTTT. Its protein product is CASRRGLTEAFF.

V gene TRBV5-1 combines with J gene TRBJ2-2; tentatively, D is TRBD2 (6 bases). Trimming cost V 3 bases and J 5 bases, with 17 bases left between them. Germline V gene lookup returns CDR1 SGHRS and CDR2 YFSETQ. The CDR3 length is 16 residues. The CDR3 here is CASSWGLSGDTGELFF. Written as DNA, the CDR3 is TGCGCCAGCAGCTGGGGTCTCTCGGGAGATACCGGGGAGCTGTTTTTT.

The rearrangement links TRBV4-2 to TRBJ1-1; no clear D gene. CDR3 length: 15 amino acids. Trimming took 1 base from V and 6 from J, leaving 15 bases between them. The germline V gene encodes CDR1 LGHNA and CDR2 YNFKEQ. The CDR3 DNA reads as TGTGCCAGCAGCCAAGGAGGGCAGCTTGGCGCTGAAGCTTTCTTT. This translates into CASSQGGQLGAEAFF.

The genes are TRBV4-2 and TRBJ2-1; maybe TRBD1 (6 bases). The CDR3 totals 15 residues. Trimming cost V 4 bases and J 1 base, with 11 bases left between them. Germline V CDR1 and CDR2: LGHNA, YNFKEQ. This CDR3 is CASSLGQMSYNEQFF. DNA for the CDR3: TGTGCCAGCAGCCTAGGACAGATGTCCTACAATGAGCAGTTCTTC.

This sequence joins TRBV5-1 and TRBJ2-5; 10 bases map to TRBD1. Looked up from germline, CDR1 is SGHRS and CDR2 is YFSETQ. The CDR3 has 15 amino acids. With 4 bases clipped from V and 4 bases from J, the junction kept 7 bases outside the gene matches. CDR3: CASSPPTGGTETQYF. The DNA of the CDR3 is TGCGCCAGCAGCCCCCCGACAGGGGGCACAGAGACCCAGTACTTC. Looking up the rest from reference TRBV5-1 and TRBJ2-5 gives the full variable domain: KAGVTQTPRYLIKTRGQQVTLSCSPISGHRSVSWYQQTPGQGLQFLFEYFSETQRNKGNFPGRFSGRQFSNSRSEMNVSTLELGDSALYLCASSPPTGGTETQYFGPGTRLLVL.

The chain couples TRBV19 to TRBJ2-5, with D possibly being TRBD2 (6 bases). The V end lost 6 bases, the J end lost 3 bases, and 20 bases lay between the germline ends. The germline CDR1 and CDR2 sequences are LNHDA and SQIVND (reference sequence). The CDR3 loop spans 16 amino acids. As DNA, the CDR3 is TGTGCCAGTAGCCGGGAGAGTTGGGGCAGTGAAGAGACCCAGTACTTC. It encodes CASSRESWGSEETQYF.

The V and J genes are TRBV27 and TRBJ2-5; D call uncertain. The V end was cut by 2 bases, the J end by 2 bases, with 15 bases between. Germline assignment: CDR1 MNHEY and CDR2 SMNVEV (reference sequence). The length of the CDR3 is 16 residues. This CDR3 is CASSLRSTSVQETQYF. The CDR3 bases are TGTGCCAGCAGTTTACGGTCGACATCTGTACAAGAGACCCAGTACTTC.

V and J are TRBV19 and TRBJ2-7, with 7 bases lining up with TRBD2. CDR3 size: 15 residues. The trim removed 5 bases at V and 2 bases at J, leaving 9 bases unmatched. Germline values: CDR1 LNHDA, CDR2 SQIVND (reference sequence). CDR3 DNA sequence: TGTGCCAGTAGTCGAAATAGCGGGCTACCCTACGAGCAGTACTTC. Translated: CASSRNSGLPYEQYF.

In its sample, this clone was seen many times. CDR3 DNA sequence: TGTGCCACCAGCAGAGCGATAGCGGGGATAGACACGTCGAACACCGGGGAGCTGTTTTTT. Translated, it gives CATSRAIAGIDTSNTGELFF. The rearrangement uses TRBV15 and TRBJ2-2; 8 nucleotides align to TRBD2. There are 20 residues in the CDR3. The V gene's germline CDR1 is LNHNV and CDR2 YYDKDF (reference sequence). With V trimmed by 1 base and J by 0 bases, 13 bases remained unmatched.

Only a few counts were recorded for this clone. J is TRBJ1-5 and V is TRBV28; D is undetermined. Trimming took off 6 bases at V and 6 bases at J, with 12 bases between the two ends. The germline V gene has CDR1 MDHEN and CDR2 SYDVKM. The CDR3 loop spans 13 amino acids. The CDR3 reads CASSISSVQPQHF. As DNA, the CDR3 is TGTGCCAGCAGCATCTCGAGCGTTCAGCCCCAGCATTTT.

J is TRBJ1-5 and V is TRBV18; 7 bases agree with TRBD1. Unmatched junction bases numbered 3, after V lost 3 bases and J lost 4 bases. The CDR3 is made up of 14 amino acids. Germline CDR1 KGHSH, CDR2 LQKENI. The CDR3 loop is CASSPGTANQPQHF. The CDR3 DNA sequence: TGTGCCAGCTCACCGGGGACAGCTAATCAGCCCCAGCATTTT.

This chain joins TRBV2 and TRBJ1-2; D not resolved. This CDR3 spans 13 amino acids. Germline V gene lookup returns CDR1 SNHLY and CDR2 FYNNEI. With 1 base removed from V and 2 bases from J, the gap between germline ends came to 5 bases. The DNA for the CDR3 is TGTGCCAGCAGTGAAGACCTAAACTATGGCTACACCTTC. This codes for CASSEDLNYGYTF.

The rearrangement uses TRBV10-2 and TRBJ1-2, with D uncertain. This CDR3 contains 13 residues. The V gene's germline CDR1 is WSHSY and CDR2 SAAADI. V gave up 0 bases and J gave up 8 bases, with 10 bases separating them. The CDR3: CASSESPGSGYTF. The CDR3 DNA sequence: TGCGCCAGCAGTGAGTCTCCAGGATCCGGCTACACCTTC.

The chain employs TRBV5-1 and TRBJ2-3, with TRBD2 identical over 11 bases. The CDR3 has 17 amino acids. V lost 2 bases to trimming and J lost 2 bases; unmatched junction nucleotides: 7. From germline, CDR1 is SGHRS and CDR2 YFSETQ. CDR3 amino acids: CASSFYRLAGPTDTQYF. The CDR3 nucleotides are TGCGCCAGCAGCTTCTATCGACTAGCGGGACCCACAGATACGCAGTATTTT. The full variable domain, completed using reference TRBV5-1 and TRBJ2-3, is KAGVTQTPRYLIKTRGQQVTLSCSPISGHRSVSWYQQTPGQGLQFLFEYFSETQRNKGNFPGRFSGRQFSNSRSEMNVSTLELGDSALYLCASSFYRLAGPTDTQYFGPGTRLTVL.

J is TRBJ2-6 and V is TRBV7-9; weak D call: TRBD1 (6 bases). The CDR3 loop spans 15 amino acids. The V end was cut by 4 bases, the J end by 3 bases, with 10 bases between. Looked up from germline, CDR1 is SEHNR and CDR2 is FQNEAQ (reference sequence). The CDR3 region has the DNA TGTGCCAGCAGCTCCAACAGGGATGGGGCCAACGTCCTGACTTTC. This gives the protein CASSSNRDGANVLTF.

The chain has TRBV7-9 and TRBJ2-5, with a possible D match to TRBD1 (7 bases). The CDR3 contains 16 residues. The V and J ends lost 2 bases and 4 bases respectively, with 17 bases between them. Germline lookup yields CDR1 SEHNR and CDR2 FQNEAQ (reference sequence). The CDR3 nucleotides read TGTGCCAGCAGCTTATCGCAGGGGGGATTTGGAGAGACCCAGTACTTC. Translated: CASSLSQGGFGETQYF.

V is TRBV5-5 and J is TRBJ2-7; 8 bases map to TRBD1. The CDR3 has 13 amino acids. J lost 6 bases, V lost 2 bases, and 4 bases had no gene match. Germline values: CDR1 SGHKS, CDR2 YYEKEE (reference sequence). The chain's CDR3 is CASSFGDRGEQYF. For the CDR3, the DNA is TGTGCCAGCAGCTTTGGTGACAGGGGCGAGCAGTACTTC.

The CDR3 reads CASSPRGQLLPSYEQYF. CDR3 coding DNA: TGTGCCAGCAGCCCGCGGGGCCAGCTTCTACCCTCCTACGAGCAGTACTTC. The chain recombines TRBV11-1 with TRBJ2-7; D may be TRBD2 (6 bases). V dropped 5 bases and J dropped 0 bases, with 20 bases sitting between them. The CDR3 covers 17 residues. The germline gives CDR1 SGHAT, CDR2 FQDESV (reference sequence). Complete variable domain (other parts from reference TRBV11-1 and TRBJ2-7): EAEVAQSPRYKITEKSQAVAFWCDPISGHATLYWYRQILGQGPELLVQFQDESVVDDSQLPKDRFSAERLKGVDSTLKIQPAELGDSAMYLCASSPRGQLLPSYEQYFGPGTRLTVT.

V and J are TRBV7-8 and TRBJ1-1; D is unclear. The V end was cut by 1 base, the J end by 2 bases, with 8 bases between. Germline values: CDR1 SGHVS, CDR2 FQNEAQ. The CDR3 is 14 residues long. DNA of the CDR3: TGTGCCAGCAGCTTAGGGTCAGGTAACACTGAAGCTTTCTTT. Protein: CASSLGSGNTEAFF.

CDR3 in amino acids: CAIWDTYSYEQYF. The DNA of the CDR3 is TGTGCCATCTGGGACACTTACTCCTACGAGCAGTACTTC. V gene TRBV10-3 combines with J gene TRBJ2-7; possibly TRBD1 for D (6 bases). The germline gives CDR1 ENHRY, CDR2 SYGVKD. V shed 8 bases and J shed 0 bases, with 11 bases lying between them. The CDR3 sequence is 13 residues long.

The CDR3 region is CASSSNTGGWGQPQHF. CDR3 sequence (DNA): TGTGCCAGTAGTAGTAATACAGGGGGCTGGGGTCAGCCCCAGCATTTT. This rearrangement joins TRBV19 to TRBJ1-5; TRBD1 matches 9 bases. The germline gives CDR1 LNHDA, CDR2 SQIVND (reference sequence). CDR3 size: 16 residues. Losses at the gene ends were 4 bases for V and 6 bases for J; bases not matched to a gene: 10.

CDR3 sequence (DNA): TGTGCCAGCAGTGGACAGGGCAATCAGCCCCAGCATTTT. Translating it yields CASSGQGNQPQHF. The chain links TRBV7-9 to TRBJ1-5, with 7 bases matching TRBD1. The germline CDR1 and CDR2 sequences are SEHNR and FQNEAQ (reference sequence). The CDR3 covers 13 residues. V dropped 6 bases and J dropped 2; count of bases not matched to a gene: 1.

The V and J genes are TRBV29-1 and TRBJ2-2, with a weak D call TRBD2 (6 bases). The germline V gene encodes CDR1 SQVTM and CDR2 ANQGSEA. Trimming stripped 4 bases from V and 2 bases from J, with 11 bases between. This CDR3 has 14 amino acids. The CDR3 here is CSVAGVVNTGELFF. The CDR3 nucleotides are TGCAGCGTTGCGGGAGTAGTAAACACCGGGGAGCTGTTTTTT.

This clone appeared once. This rearrangement joins TRBV27 to TRBJ2-7, with 12 bases that match TRBD1. This CDR3 has 15 amino acids. The germline V gene encodes CDR1 MNHEY and CDR2 SMNVEV (reference sequence). After removal of 4 bases from V and 4 bases from J, the junction contained 5 bases not matched to a gene. CDR3 residues: CASSSGQGARYEQYF. The CDR3, as DNA: TGTGCCAGCAGTTCGGGACAGGGGGCGCGGTACGAGCAGTACTTC.

The rearrangement links TRBV9 to TRBJ2-1, with D perhaps TRBD2 (6 bases). V dropped 0 bases and J dropped 6 bases, with 13 bases sitting between them. The CDR3 has 15 residues. From germline, CDR1 is SGDLS and CDR2 YYNGEE. The CDR3 here is CASSVGGVGINEQFF. The CDR3 DNA reads as TGTGCCAGCAGCGTAGGGGGGGTTGGAATCAATGAGCAGTTCTTC.

The V and J genes are TRBV5-6 and TRBJ2-7; TRBD1 matches 10 bases. The germline V gene has CDR1 SGHDT and CDR2 YYEEEE. The CDR3 contains 19 residues. V dropped 0 bases and J dropped 9; count of bases not matched to a gene: 21. CDR3 amino acids: CASSLGGQGTISTTAGQYF. The DNA of the CDR3 is TGTGCCAGCAGCTTGGGGGGACAGGGGACGATATCTACTACGGCGGGGCAGTACTTC.

V is TRBV29-1 and J is TRBJ2-7, with 10 bases identical to TRBD1. Germline V gene data show CDR1 as SQVTM and CDR2 as ANQGSEA. The CDR3 spans 13 residues. With V trimmed by 6 bases and J by 3 bases, 5 bases remained unmatched. The DNA of the CDR3 is TGCAGCGTAAGGACAGGGGGGATCTACGAGCAGTACTTC. Its protein is CSVRTGGIYEQYF.